This T cell receptor beta chain was sequenced in a study of monozygotic twins with cystic fibrosis. Study outcomes and limitations: Clonality was generally low (median roughly 0.01), higher in the most severe patients. Monozygotic CF twins shared more identical nucleotide clonotypes than unrelated patients. In this small cohort, shared CDR3 numbers showed no association with age, concordance or disease severity.

Comments on this clone: The antigen is undetermined.

Some clones are missing from TCRdb's copy, which holds only in-frame ones; the method was immunoSEQ multiplex PCR. The table records 30,000 to 40,000 clones, over 80% of them present only once. This sequence was found in a boy under 10 years old with cystic fibrosis. Sequences were obtained from blood.

The CDR3 coding sequence is TGTGCCAGCAGCTTAGGGGTCCAGGTGCCCCAGCATTTT. Protein sequence: CASSLGVQVPQHF. J is TRBJ1-5 and V is TRBV7-9, with D unresolved. Trimming left V 1 base short and J 9 bases short, with 10 bases between. The germline CDR1 and CDR2 sequences are SEHNR and FQNEAQ (reference sequence). The CDR3 has 13 residues.